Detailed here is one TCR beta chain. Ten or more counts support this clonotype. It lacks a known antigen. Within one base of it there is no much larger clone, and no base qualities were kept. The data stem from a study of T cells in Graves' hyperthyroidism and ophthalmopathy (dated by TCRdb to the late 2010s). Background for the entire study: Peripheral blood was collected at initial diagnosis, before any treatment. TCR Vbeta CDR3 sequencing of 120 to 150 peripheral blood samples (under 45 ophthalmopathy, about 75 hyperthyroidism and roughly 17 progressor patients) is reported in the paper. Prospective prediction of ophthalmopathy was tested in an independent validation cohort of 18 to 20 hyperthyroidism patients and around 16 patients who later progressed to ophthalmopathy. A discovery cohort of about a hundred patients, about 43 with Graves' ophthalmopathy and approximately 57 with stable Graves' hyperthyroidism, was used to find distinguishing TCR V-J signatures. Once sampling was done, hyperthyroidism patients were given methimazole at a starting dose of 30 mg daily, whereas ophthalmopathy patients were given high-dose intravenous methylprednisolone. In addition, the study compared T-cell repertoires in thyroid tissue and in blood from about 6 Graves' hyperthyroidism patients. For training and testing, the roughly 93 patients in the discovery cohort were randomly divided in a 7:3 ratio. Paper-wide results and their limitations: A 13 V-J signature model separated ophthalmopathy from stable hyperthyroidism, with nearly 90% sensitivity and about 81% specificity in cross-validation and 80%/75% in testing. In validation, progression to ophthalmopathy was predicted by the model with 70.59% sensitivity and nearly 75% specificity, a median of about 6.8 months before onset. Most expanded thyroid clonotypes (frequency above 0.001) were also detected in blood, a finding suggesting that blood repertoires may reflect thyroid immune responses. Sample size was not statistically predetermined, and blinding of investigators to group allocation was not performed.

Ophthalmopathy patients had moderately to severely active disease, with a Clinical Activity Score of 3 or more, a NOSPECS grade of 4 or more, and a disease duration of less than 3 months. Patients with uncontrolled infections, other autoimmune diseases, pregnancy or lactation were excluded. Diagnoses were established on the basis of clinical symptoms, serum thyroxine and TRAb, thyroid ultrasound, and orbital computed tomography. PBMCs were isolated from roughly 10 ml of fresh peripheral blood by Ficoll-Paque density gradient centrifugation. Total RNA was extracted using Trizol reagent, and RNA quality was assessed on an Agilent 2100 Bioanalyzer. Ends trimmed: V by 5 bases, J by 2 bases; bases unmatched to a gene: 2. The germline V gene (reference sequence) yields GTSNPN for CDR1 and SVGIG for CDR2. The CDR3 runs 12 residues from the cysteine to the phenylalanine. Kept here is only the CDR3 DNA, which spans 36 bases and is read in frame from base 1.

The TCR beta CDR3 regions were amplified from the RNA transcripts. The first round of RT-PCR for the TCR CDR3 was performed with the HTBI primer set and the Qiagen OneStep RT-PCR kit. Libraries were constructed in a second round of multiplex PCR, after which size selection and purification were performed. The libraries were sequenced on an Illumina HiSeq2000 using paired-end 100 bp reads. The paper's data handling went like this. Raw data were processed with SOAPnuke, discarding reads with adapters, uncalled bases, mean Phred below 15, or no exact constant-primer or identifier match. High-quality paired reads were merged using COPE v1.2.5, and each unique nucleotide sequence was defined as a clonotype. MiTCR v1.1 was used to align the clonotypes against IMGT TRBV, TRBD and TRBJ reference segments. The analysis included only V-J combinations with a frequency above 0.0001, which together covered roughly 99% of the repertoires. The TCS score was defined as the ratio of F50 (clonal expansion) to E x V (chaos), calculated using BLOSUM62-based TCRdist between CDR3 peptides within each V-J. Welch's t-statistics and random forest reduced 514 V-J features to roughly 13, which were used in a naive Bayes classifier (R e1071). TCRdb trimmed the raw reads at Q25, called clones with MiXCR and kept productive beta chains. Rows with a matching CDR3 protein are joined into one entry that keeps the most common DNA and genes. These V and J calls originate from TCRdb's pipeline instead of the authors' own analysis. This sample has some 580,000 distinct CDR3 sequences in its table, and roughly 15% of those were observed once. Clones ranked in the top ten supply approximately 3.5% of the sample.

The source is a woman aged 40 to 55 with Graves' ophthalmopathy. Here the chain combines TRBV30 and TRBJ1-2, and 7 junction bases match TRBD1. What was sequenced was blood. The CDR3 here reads CAWATGNYGYTF. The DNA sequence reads TGTGCCTGGGCGACAGGGAACTATGGCTACACCTTC.